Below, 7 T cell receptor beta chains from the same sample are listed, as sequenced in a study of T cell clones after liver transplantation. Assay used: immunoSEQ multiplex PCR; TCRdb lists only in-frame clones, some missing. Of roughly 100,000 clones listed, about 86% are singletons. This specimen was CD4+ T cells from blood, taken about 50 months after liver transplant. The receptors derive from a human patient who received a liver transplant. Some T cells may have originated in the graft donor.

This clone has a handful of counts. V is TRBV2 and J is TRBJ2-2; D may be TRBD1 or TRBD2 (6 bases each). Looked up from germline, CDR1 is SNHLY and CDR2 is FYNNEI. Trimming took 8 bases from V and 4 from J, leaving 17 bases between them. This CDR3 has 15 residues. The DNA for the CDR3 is TGTGCCAGCGGGTCGGAGGGCAGGGGCACCGGGGAGCTGTTTTTT. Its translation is CASGSEGRGTGELFF.

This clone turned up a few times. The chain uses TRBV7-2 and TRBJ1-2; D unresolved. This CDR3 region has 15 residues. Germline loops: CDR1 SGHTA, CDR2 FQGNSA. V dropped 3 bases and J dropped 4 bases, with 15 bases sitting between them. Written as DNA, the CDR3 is TGTGCCAGCAGCTTCCCCGGCCAATCCTTCTATGGCTACACCTTC. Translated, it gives CASSFPGQSFYGYTF.

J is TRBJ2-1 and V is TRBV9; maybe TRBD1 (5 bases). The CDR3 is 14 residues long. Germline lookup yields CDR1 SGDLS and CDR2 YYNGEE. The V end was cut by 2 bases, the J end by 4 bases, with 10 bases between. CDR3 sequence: CASSVQTEYNEQFF. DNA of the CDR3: TGTGCCAGCAGCGTTCAGACAGAGTACAATGAGCAGTTCTTC.

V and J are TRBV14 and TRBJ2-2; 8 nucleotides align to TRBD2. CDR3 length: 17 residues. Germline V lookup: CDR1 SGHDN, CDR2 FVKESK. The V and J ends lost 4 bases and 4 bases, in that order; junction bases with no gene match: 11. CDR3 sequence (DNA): TGTGCCAGCAGCCCGACCCCACTAGCGGTCTTCACCGGGGAGCTGTTTTTT. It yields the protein CASSPTPLAVFTGELFF.

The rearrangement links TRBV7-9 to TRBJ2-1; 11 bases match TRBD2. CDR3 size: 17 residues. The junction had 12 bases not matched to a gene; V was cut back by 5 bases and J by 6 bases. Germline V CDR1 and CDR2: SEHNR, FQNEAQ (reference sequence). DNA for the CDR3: TGTGCCAGCAGCCCCAATAAACATAGCGGGGGGGCCAATGAGCAGTTCTTC. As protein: CASSPNKHSGGANEQFF.

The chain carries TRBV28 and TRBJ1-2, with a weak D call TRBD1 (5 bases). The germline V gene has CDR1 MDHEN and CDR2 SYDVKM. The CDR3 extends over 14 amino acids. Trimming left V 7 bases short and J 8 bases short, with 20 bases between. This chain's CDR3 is CASTALYRQRGYTF. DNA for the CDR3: TGTGCCAGCACCGCCCTCTACCGACAGCGGGGCTACACCTTC.

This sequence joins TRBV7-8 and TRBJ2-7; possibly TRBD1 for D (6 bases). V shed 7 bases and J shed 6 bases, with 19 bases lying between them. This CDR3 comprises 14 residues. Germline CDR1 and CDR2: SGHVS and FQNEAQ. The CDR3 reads CASKNRDTPLEQYF. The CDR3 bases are TGTGCCAGCAAAAACCGGGACACACCTCTCGAGCAGTACTTC.